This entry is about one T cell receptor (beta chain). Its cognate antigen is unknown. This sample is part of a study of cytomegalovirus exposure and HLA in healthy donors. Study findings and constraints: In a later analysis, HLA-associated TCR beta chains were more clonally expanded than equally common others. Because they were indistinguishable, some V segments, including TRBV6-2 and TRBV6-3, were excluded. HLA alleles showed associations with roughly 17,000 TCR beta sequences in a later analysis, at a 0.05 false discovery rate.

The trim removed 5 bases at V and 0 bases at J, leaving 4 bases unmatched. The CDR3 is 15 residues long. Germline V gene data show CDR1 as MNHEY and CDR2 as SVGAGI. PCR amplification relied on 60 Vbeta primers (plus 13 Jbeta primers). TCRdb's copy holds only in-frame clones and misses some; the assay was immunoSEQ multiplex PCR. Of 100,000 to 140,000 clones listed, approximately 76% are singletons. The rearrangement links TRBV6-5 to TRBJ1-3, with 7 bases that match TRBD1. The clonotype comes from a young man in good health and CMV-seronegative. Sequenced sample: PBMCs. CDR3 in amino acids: CASSGDSHSGNTIYF. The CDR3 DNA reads TGTGCCAGCAGTGGGGACAGCCACTCTGGAAACACCATATATTTT.